This TCR beta chain was sequenced in a study of blood T cell repertoires in COVID-19. Study at large: PBMCs, B-cell-depleted T cells, or T cells were the source of the cDNA or gDNA that made up the material.

This CDR3 region has 13 residues. This clone was counted once. Assay used: immunoSEQ multiplex PCR; TCRdb lists only in-frame clones, some missing. The profile shows 95,000 to 150,000 clones, 84% of them singletons. The clonotype originates from a woman aged 25 to 39 who had recovered from COVID-19. Sequenced input: PBMCs or T cells enriched from blood (not recorded which). V gene TRBV21-1 combines with J gene TRBJ2-7; TRBD2, the table's D call, lacks a check against the DNA. TRBV21-1 is termed a pseudogene. The CDR3 is CASRRNSSYEQYF. DNA for the CDR3: TGTGCCAGCAGGCGCAACTCCTCCTACGAGCAGTACTTC.